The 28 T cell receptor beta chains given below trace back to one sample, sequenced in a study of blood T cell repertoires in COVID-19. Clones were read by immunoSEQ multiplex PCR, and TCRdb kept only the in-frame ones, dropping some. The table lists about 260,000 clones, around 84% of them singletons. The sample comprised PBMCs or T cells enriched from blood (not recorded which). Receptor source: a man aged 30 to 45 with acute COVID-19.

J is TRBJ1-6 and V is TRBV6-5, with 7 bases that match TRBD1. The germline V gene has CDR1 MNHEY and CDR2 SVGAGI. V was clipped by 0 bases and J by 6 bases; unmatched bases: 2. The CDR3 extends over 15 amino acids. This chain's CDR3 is CASSYSNRGNSPLHF. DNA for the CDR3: TGTGCCAGCAGTTACTCGAACAGGGGTAATTCACCCCTCCACTTT.

The DNA for the CDR3 is TGTGCCATCAGTTCTGCGGGGGGCATTTACAATGAGCAGTTCTTC. As protein: CAISSAGGIYNEQFF. V gene TRBV10-3 combines with J gene TRBJ2-1; 8 nucleotides agree with TRBD2. J was trimmed by 4 bases and V by 5 bases; bases with no gene match: 7. The germline V gene has CDR1 ENHRY and CDR2 SYGVKD. The CDR3 totals 15 residues.

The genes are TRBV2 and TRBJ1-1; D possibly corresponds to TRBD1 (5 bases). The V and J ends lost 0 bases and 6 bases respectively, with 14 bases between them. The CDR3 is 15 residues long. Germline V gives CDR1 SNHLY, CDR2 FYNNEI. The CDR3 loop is CASSEASRAKPEAFF. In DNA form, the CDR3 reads TGTGCCAGCAGTGAAGCGTCCAGGGCCAAGCCTGAAGCTTTCTTT.

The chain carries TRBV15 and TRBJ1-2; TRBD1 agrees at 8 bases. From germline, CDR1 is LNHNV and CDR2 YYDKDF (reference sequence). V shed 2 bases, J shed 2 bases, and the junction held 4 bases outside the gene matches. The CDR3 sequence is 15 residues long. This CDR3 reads CATSRPDRGNYGYTF. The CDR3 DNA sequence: TGTGCCACCAGCAGACCCGACAGGGGCAACTATGGCTACACCTTC. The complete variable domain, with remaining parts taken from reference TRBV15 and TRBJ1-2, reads DAMVIQNPRYQVTQFGKPVTLSCSQTLNHNVMYWYQQKSSQAPKLLFHYYDKDFNNEADTPDNFQSRRPNTSFCFLDIRSPGLGDTAMYLCATSRPDRGNYGYTFGSGTRLTVV.

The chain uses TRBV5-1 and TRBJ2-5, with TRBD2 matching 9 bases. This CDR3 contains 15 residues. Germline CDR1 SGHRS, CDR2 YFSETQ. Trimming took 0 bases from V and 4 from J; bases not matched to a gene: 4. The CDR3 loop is CASSLGAGGLETQYF. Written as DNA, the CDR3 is TGCGCCAGCAGCTTGGGAGCGGGGGGATTAGAGACCCAGTACTTC.

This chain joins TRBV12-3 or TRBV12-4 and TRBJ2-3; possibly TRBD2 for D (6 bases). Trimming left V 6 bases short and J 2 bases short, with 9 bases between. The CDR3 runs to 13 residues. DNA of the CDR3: TGTGCCAGCAGGGGGGGAGCCACAGATACGCAGTATTTT. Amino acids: CASRGGATDTQYF.

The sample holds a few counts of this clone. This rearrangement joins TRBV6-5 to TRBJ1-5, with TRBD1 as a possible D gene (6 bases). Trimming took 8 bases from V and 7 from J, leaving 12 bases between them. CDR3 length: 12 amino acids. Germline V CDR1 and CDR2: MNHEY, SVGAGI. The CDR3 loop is CASGQGWQPQHF. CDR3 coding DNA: TGTGCCAGCGGTCAGGGGTGGCAGCCCCAGCATTTT.

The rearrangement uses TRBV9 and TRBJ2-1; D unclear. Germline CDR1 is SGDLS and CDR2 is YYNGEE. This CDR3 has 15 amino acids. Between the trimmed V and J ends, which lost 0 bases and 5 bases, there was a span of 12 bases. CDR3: CASSVGVGLNNEQFF. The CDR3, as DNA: TGTGCCAGCAGCGTAGGAGTCGGGTTGAACAATGAGCAGTTCTTC.

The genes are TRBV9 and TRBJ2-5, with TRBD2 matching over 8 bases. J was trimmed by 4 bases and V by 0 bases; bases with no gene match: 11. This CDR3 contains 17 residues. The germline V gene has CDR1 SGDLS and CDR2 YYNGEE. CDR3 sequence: CASSVGLASGRGETQYF. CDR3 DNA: TGTGCCAGCAGCGTAGGTCTGGCTAGCGGGCGAGGAGAGACCCAGTACTTC.

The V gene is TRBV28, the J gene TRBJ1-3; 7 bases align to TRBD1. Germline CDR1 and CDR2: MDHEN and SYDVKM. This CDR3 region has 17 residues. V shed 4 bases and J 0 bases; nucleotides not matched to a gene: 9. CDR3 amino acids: CASSSYRQGSSGNTIYF. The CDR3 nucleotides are TGTGCCAGCAGTTCGTATCGACAGGGTTCCTCTGGAAACACCATATATTTT.

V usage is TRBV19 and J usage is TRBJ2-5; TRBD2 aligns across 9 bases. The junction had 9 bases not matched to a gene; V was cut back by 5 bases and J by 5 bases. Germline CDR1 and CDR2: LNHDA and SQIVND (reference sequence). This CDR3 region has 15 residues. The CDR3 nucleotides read TGTGCCAGTAGTGAGTGGCGGGGGGGCCATGAGACCCAGTACTTC. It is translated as CASSEWRGGHETQYF.

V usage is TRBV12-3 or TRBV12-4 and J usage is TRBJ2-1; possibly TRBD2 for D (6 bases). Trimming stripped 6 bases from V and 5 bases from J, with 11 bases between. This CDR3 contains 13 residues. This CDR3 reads CASSWEEDNEQFF. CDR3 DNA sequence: TGTGCCAGCAGCTGGGAGGAGGACAATGAGCAGTTCTTC.

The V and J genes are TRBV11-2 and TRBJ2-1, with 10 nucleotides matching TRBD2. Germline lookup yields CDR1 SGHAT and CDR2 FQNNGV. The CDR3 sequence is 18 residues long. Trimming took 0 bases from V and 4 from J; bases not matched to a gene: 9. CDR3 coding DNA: TGTGCCAGCAGCTTAGAGTGGTCTAGCGGGAGAACGTACAATGAGCAGTTCTTC. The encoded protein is CASSLEWSSGRTYNEQFF.

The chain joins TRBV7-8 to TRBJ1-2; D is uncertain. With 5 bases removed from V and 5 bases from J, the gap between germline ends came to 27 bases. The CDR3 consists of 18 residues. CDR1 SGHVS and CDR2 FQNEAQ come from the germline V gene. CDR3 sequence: CASSGTQSLGLSSYGYTF. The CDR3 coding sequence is TGTGCCAGCAGCGGAACACAGTCACTAGGGCTTTCGTCGTATGGCTACACCTTC.

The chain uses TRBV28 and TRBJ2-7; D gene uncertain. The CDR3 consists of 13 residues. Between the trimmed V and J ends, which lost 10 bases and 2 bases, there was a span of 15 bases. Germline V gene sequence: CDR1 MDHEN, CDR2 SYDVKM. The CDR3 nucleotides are TGTGCCATCCCCCGTCCAGATACCTACGAGCAGTACGTC. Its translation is CAIPRPDTYEQYV.

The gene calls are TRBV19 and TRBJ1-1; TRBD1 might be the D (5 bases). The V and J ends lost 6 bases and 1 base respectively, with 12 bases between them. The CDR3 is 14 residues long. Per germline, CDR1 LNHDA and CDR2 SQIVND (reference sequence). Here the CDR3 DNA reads TGTGCCAGTAGGCCGCACGGACAGAACACTGAAGCTTTCTTT. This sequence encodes CASRPHGQNTEAFF. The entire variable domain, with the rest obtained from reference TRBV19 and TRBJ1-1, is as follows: DGGITQSPKYLFRKEGQNVTLSCEQNLNHDAMYWYRQDPGQGLRLIYYSQIVNDFQKGDIAEGYSVSREKKESFPLTVTSAQKNPTAFYLCASRPHGQNTEAFFGQGTRLTVV.

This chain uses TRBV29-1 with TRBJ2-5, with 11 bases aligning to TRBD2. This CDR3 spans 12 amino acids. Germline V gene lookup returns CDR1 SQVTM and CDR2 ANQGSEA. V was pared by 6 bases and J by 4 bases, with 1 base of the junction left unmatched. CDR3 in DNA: TGCAGCGTCGGACTAGCGGGAGAGACCCAGTACTTC. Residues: CSVGLAGETQYF.

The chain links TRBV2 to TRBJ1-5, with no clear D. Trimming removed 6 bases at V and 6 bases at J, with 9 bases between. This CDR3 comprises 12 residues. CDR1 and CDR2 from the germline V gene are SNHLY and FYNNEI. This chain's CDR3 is CASRVGGQPQHF. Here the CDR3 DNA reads TGTGCCAGCAGGGTAGGAGGTCAGCCCCAGCATTTT.

The DNA for the CDR3 is TGTGCCAGCAGCCAGGGCAGACATAATGAAAAACTGTTTTTT. This sequence encodes CASSQGRHNEKLFF. The chain couples TRBV14 to TRBJ1-4; D not certain. The CDR3 has 14 amino acids. Germline CDR1 and CDR2: SGHDN and FVKESK. V was cut by 3 bases and J by 4 bases, with 9 bases left in between.

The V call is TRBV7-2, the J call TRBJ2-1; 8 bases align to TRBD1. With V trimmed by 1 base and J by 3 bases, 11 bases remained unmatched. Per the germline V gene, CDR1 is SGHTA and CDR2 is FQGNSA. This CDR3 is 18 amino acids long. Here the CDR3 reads CASSLVQGARLLYNEQFF. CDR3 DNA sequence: TGTGCCAGCAGCTTAGTTCAGGGGGCCAGGCTTCTCTACAATGAGCAGTTCTTC.

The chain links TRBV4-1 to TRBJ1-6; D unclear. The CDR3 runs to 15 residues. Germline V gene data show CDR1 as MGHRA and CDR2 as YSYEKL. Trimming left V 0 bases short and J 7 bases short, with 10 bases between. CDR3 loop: CASSQDGRGNSPLHF. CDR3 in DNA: TGCGCCAGCAGCCAAGATGGGCGGGGAAATTCACCCCTCCACTTT.

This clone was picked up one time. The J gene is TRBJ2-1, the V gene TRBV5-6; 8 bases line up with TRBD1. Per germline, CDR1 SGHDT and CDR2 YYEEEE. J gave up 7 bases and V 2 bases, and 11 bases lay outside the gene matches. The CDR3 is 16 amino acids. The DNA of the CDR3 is TGTGCCAGCAGCTTCCGAGGCCGGACAGGGCCGAATGAGCAGTTCTTC. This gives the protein CASSFRGRTGPNEQFF. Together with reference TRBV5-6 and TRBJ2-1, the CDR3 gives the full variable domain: DAGVTQSPTHLIKTRGQQVTLRCSPKSGHDTVSWYQQALGQGPQFIFQYYEEEERQRGNFPDRFSGHQFPNYSSELNVNALLLGDSALYLCASSFRGRTGPNEQFFGPGTRLTVL.

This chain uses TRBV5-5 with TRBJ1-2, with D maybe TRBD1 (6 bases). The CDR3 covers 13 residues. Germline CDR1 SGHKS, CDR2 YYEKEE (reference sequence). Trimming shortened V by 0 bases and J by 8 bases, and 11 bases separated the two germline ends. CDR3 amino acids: CASSLVGGSGYTF. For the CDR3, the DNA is TGTGCCAGCAGCTTGGTTGGGGGCTCGGGCTACACCTTC.

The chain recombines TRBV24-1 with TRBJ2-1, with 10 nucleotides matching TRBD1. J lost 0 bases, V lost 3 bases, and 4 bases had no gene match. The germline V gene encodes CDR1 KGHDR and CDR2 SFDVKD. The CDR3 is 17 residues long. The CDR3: CATSDTDRGTSYNEQFF. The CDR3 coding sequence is TGTGCCACCAGTGATACGGACAGGGGGACCTCCTACAATGAGCAGTTCTTC.

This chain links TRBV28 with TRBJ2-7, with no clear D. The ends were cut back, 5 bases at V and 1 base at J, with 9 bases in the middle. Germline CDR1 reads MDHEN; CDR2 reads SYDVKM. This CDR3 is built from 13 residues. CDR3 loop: CASSPPTSYEQYV. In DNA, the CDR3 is TGTGCCAGCAGTCCCCCCACATCCTACGAGCAGTACGTC.

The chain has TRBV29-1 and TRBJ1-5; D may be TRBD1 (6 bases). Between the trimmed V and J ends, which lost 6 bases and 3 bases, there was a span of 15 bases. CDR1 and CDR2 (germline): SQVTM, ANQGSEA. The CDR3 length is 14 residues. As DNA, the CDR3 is TGCAGCGTCCGCCCCACAGGGATCAATCAGCCCCAGCATTTT. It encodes CSVRPTGINQPQHF.

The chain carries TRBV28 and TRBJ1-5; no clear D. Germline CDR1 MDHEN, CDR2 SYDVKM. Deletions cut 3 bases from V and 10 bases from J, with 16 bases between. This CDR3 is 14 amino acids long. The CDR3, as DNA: TGTGCCAGCAGTTTCAACGGGTCCCCAAGACCCCAGCATTTT. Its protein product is CASSFNGSPRPQHF.

The CDR3 DNA follows: TGTGCCACGAGGGGGGGCGGTTTACCTGAAGCTTTCTTT. This gives the protein CATRGGGLPEAFF. The chain couples TRBV12-3 or TRBV12-4 to TRBJ1-1; D might be TRBD1 (6 bases). V lost 10 bases to trimming and J lost 6 bases, with 18 bases between them. The CDR3 spans 13 residues.